The rows below give T cell receptor beta chains drawn from one sample of a study of T cell responses to AZD1222 COVID-19 vaccine. Assay used: immunoSEQ multiplex PCR; TCRdb lists only in-frame clones, some missing. Found here are 120,000 or so clones, roughly 90% of them singletons; the top ten hold around 1.5%. The sequencing used peripheral blood, collected on day 0 of AZD1222 vaccination. All receptors come from an adult in good health. Both conserved end residues are part of each CDR3. The order of the fields is clone size, D gene, V gene, J gene, CDR3 DNA, CDR3 protein. D genes are given only for firm matches. Not every row has a clone size; where given, it reads once, few, many or a size class.

-	-	TRBV6-5	TRBJ1-1	TGTGCCAGCGGCCTTGGCACTGAAGCTTTCTTT	CASGLGTEAFF
-	-	TRBV7-9	TRBJ1-1	TGTGCCAGCAGCTTATCACGCCGGGTCTTGAACACTGAAGCTTTCTTT	CASSLSRRVLNTEAFF
-	-	TRBV28	TRBJ2-3	TGTGCCAGCAGTTTATCCCTATACCGGTTCACAGATACGCAGTATTTT	CASSLSLYRFTDTQYF
few	-	TRBV7-3	TRBJ1-1	TGTGCCAGCAGCTTAAGGACAGTGAACACTGAAGCTTTCTTT	CASSLRTVNTEAFF
-	-	TRBV7-8	TRBJ1-5	TGTGCCAGCAGCTTCTCGACGTATAGCAATCAGCCCCAGCATTTT	CASSFSTYSNQPQHF
few	-	TRBV15	TRBJ2-1	TGTGCCACCAGCAGAAGGTTGGAGGTTGATGAGCAGTTCTTC	CATSRRLEVDEQFF
-	TRBD2	TRBV14	TRBJ2-7	TGTGCCAGCAGGCAGCGGGACTCCTACGAGCAGTACTTC	CASRQRDSYEQYF
-	-	TRBV7-9	TRBJ2-1	TGTGCCAGCAGCTCGATGGGGATAAGGCATGGCAATGAGCAGTTCTTC	CASSSMGIRHGNEQFF
-	-	TRBV11-2	TRBJ2-7	TGTGCCAGCAGCCTCCGACAGAGCTCCTACGAGCAGTACTTC	CASSLRQSSYEQYF
once	-	TRBV14	TRBJ1-1	TGTGCCAGCAGCCACCGCGACCGGGACACGCTATCCCTGAACACTGAAGCTTTCTTT	CASSHRDRDTLSLNTEAFF
-	TRBD2	TRBV24-1	TRBJ2-1	TGTGCCACCAGTGCTCGCGCCGGACTAGTAAGGAATGAGCAGTTCTTC	CATSARAGLVRNEQFF
-	-	TRBV28	TRBJ1-5	TGTGCCAGCAGTTCATCCACAGGGTATAGCAATCAGCCCCAGCATTTT	CASSSSTGYSNQPQHF
-	TRBD1	TRBV6-5	TRBJ2-7	TGTGCCAGCAGCGCGACAGGGCAGTACGAGCAGTACTTC	CASSATGQYEQYF
-	-	TRBV24-1	TRBJ2-5	TGTGCCACCAGTGATTTTGGGCGATACCAGTACTTC	CATSDFGRYQYF
-	-	TRBV29-1	TRBJ2-4	TGCAGCGTTTGGGGCCAGGGTGTTTCCAAAAACATTCAGTACTTC	CSVWGQGVSKNIQYF
-	TRBD2	TRBV23-1	TRBJ2-1	TGCGCCAGCAGTAGCGGGAGCAATGAGCAGTTCTTC	CASSSGSNEQFF
once	-	TRBV15	TRBJ1-2	TGTGCCACCAGCAGAGATAGAATTTACAGTAACTATGGCTACACCTTC	CATSRDRIYSNYGYTF
once	-	TRBV24-1	TRBJ2-1	TGTGCCACCAGTGTCGTTCACAATGAGCAGTTCTTC	CATSVVHNEQFF
-	-	TRBV18	TRBJ2-3	TGTGCCAGCTCACCACGCATCCCGCCTACCCTATACACAGATACGCAGTATTTT	CASSPRIPPTLYTDTQYF
-	-	TRBV2	TRBJ1-3	TGTGCCAGCACCAGACAGGTCCTCTCTGGAAACACCATATATTTT	CASTRQVLSGNTIYF
-	TRBD1	TRBV7-8	TRBJ2-2	TGTGCCAGCCCCTCGGACAGGGATACCACCGGGGAGCTGTTTTTT	CASPSDRDTTGELFF
-	TRBD2	TRBV19	TRBJ2-7	TGTGCCAGTAGTCGGGCGACTAGCGGGGACTACGAGCAGTACTTC	CASSRATSGDYEQYF
few	-	TRBV5-8	TRBJ1-5	TGTGCCAGCAGCTTGAGAACAGGGAAGGTCAATCAGCCCCAGCATTTT	CASSLRTGKVNQPQHF
-	TRBD1	TRBV19	TRBJ2-7	TGTGCCAGTAGTATTTTCAGGGGGTACTCCTACGAGCAGTACTTC	CASSIFRGYSYEQYF
few	-	TRBV23-1	TRBJ1-5	TGCGCCAGCAGTCATCCCGGGACCGGGGTGGGCTATGGCAATCAGCCCCAGCATTTT	CASSHPGTGVGYGNQPQHF
-	-	TRBV30	TRBJ2-1	TGTGCCTGGAGTAGGGGGACTTACGAAGGTGATGAGCAGTTCTTC	CAWSRGTYEGDEQFF
once	-	TRBV2	TRBJ2-3	TGTGCCAGCAGTGGAGGTTTGCGAACCAGCACAGATACGCAGTATTTT	CASSGGLRTSTDTQYF
-	-	TRBV18	TRBJ2-2	TGTGCCAGCTCACCGACAGACACCGGGGAGCTGTTTTTT	CASSPTDTGELFF
-	-	TRBV6-5	TRBJ1-5	TGTGCCAGCAGTTTGAAGGGAAGGGGCAATCAGCCCCAGCATTTT	CASSLKGRGNQPQHF
-	-	TRBV27	TRBJ2-7	TGTGCCAGCAGCCCAGGGGCGGCGGGCTACGAGCAGTACTTC	CASSPGAAGYEQYF
-	-	TRBV5-6	TRBJ2-2	TGTGCCAGCAGCCACGGACGGACCGGGGAGCTGTTTTTT	CASSHGRTGELFF
-	TRBD1	TRBV11-3	TRBJ2-2	TGTGCCAGCAGCAAGCGGGACAGGGAGGCCGGGGAGCTGTTTTTT	CASSKRDREAGELFF
-	-	TRBV7-3	TRBJ2-2	TGTGCCAGCAGCCTTGGGACTTTCACCGGGGAGCTGTTTTTT	CASSLGTFTGELFF
-	-	TRBV5-4	TRBJ2-7	TGTGCCAGCAGCTTGGGCCTCTTTAGAAACGAGCAGTACTTC	CASSLGLFRNEQYF
-	-	TRBV19	TRBJ1-5	TGTGCCAGTACCTCTCTCCAGGGGAGGGGGACCTATCAGCCCCAGCATTTT	CASTSLQGRGTYQPQHF
once	-	TRBV27	TRBJ2-2	TGTGCCAGCGCCCCGGGACTTAACACCGGGGAGCTGTTTTTT	CASAPGLNTGELFF
-	TRBD1	TRBV4-1	TRBJ1-1	TGCGCCAGCAGCCAATCCCAGGGGGCTATATCGGCTTTCTTT	CASSQSQGAISAFF
-	-	TRBV5-5	TRBJ2-7	TGTGCCAGCAGGGGGGAGTGGGCCTACGAGCAGTACTTC	CASRGEWAYEQYF
-	-	TRBV3-1/TRBV3-2	TRBJ2-1	TGTGCCAGCAGCCAAGAGGGCCAGGGCAATGAGCAGTTCTTC	CASSQEGQGNEQFF
-	-	TRBV9	TRBJ2-2	TGTGCCAGCAGCCCCCGGGGCACCGGGGAGCTGTTTTTT	CASSPRGTGELFF
-	-	TRBV7-2	TRBJ2-5	TGTGCCAGCAGCCCCGGGACAAAGGTAGAGACCCAGTACTTC	CASSPGTKVETQYF
-	-	TRBV19	TRBJ2-7	TGTGCCAGTAGAGATGCCGTCGGGTGGAAGCAGTACTTC	CASRDAVGWKQYF
few	-	TRBV5-4	TRBJ2-1	TGTGCCAGCAGCTTGGATCGGACAGTATACAATGAGCAGTTCTTC	CASSLDRTVYNEQFF
-	-	TRBV19	TRBJ2-2	TGTGCCAGTAGTTCTGAAGGCCACACCCGTTCCACCGGGGAGCTGTTTTTT	CASSSEGHTRSTGELFF
-	TRBD2	TRBV7-7	TRBJ2-7	TGTGCCAGCAGCTGGACTAGCGGAGAAGGCCACGAGCAGTACTTC	CASSWTSGEGHEQYF
-	-	TRBV19	TRBJ2-5	TGTGCCAGTAGTGAGAGCCAGAACCAAGAGACCCAGTACTTC	CASSESQNQETQYF
-	TRBD1	TRBV4-1	TRBJ2-7	TGCGCCAGCAGCCGCTATGGGACAGGGACAACCGGGCAGTACTTC	CASSRYGTGTTGQYF
-	-	TRBV6-2/TRBV6-3	TRBJ1-1	TGTGCCAGCAGTTACTCGACTGGAGCTACTGAAGCTTTCTTT	CASSYSTGATEAFF
-	-	TRBV11-2	TRBJ2-3	TGTGCCAGCAGCTTAGAGAGCGGGTTCACAGATACGCAGTATTTT	CASSLESGFTDTQYF
-	-	TRBV19	TRBJ2-2	TGTGCCAGTAGTATAGCTGCGGTCACCGGGGAGCTGTTTTTT	CASSIAAVTGELFF
-	-	TRBV4-1	TRBJ1-1	TGCGCCAGCAGCCAAGGGCGGTATGAAGCTTTCTTT	CASSQGRYEAFF
few	-	TRBV10-1	TRBJ2-1	TGCGCCAGCAGTCGGGACTTGAGCTCCTACAATGAGCAGTTCTTC	CASSRDLSSYNEQFF
-	TRBD2	TRBV5-4	TRBJ2-3	TGTGCCAGCCTACTAGCGGGAGGGGGCACAGATACGCAGTATTTT	CASLLAGGGTDTQYF
-	TRBD1	TRBV3-1/TRBV3-2	TRBJ1-2	TGCGCCAGCAGCCAAGATAAAGGACAGGGGCCTACGGCGTATGGCTACACCTTC	CASSQDKGQGPTAYGYTF
-	TRBD1	TRBV5-6	TRBJ2-3	TGTGCCAGCAGCTTGTCTCGGGACAGCCAAGGCACAGATACGCAGTATTTT	CASSLSRDSQGTDTQYF
-	-	TRBV25-1	TRBJ2-1	TGTGCCAGCAGCGCGGACGGGCAGTTCTTC	CASSADGQFF